What follows is one T cell receptor beta chain and its context. This entry is derived from a study of blood T cell repertoires in COVID-19. Study background: The United States, Italy and Spain were the sources of the acute and convalescent COVID-19 samples. Sample material is recorded as cDNA or gDNA derived from T cells, B-cell-depleted T cells, or PBMCs.

The CDR3 length is 14 residues. Trimming pared 2 bases from V and 0 bases from J, leaving 8 bases between. CDR1 is SGHVS, CDR2 FNYEAQ, per germline. In the source study's methods: Amplification from reference gene primers served as the basis for estimated nucleated cell counts. Method: immunoSEQ multiplex PCR; TCRdb's copy keeps in-frame clones and lacks some. The V and J calls and the clone size are those of that table, but D and trimming were determined from the DNA. The profile shows about 160,000 clones, approximately 92% of them singletons. The sample consisted of peripheral blood. The sequence came from a woman in her 50s with acute or convalescent COVID-19. V and J are TRBV7-6 and TRBJ2-7; a weak D match, TRBD1 (5 bases). As DNA, the CDR3 is TGTGCCAGCAGCTTAACTGACAGCTCCTACGAGCAGTACTTC. Translating gives CASSLTDSSYEQYF.